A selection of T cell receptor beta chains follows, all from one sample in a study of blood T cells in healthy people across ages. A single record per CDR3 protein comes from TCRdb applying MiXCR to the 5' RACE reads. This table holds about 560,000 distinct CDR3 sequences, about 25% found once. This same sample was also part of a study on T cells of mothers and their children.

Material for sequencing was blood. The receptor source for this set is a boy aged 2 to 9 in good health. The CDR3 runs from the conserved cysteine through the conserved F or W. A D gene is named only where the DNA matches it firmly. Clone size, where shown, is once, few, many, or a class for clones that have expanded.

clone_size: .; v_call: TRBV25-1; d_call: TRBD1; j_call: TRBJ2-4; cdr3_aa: CANRDRTNIQYF; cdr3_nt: TGTGCCAACCGGGACAGGACAAACATTCAGTACTTC
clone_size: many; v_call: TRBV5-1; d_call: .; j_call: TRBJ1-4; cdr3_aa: CASSREGSNEKLFF; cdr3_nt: TGCGCCAGCAGCCGCGAAGGGTCTAATGAAAAACTGTTTTTT
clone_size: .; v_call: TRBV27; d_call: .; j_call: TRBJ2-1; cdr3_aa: CASSLVVETAPYNEQFF; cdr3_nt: TGTGCCAGCAGTTTGGTCGTAGAAACCGCTCCCTACAATGAGCAGTTCTTC
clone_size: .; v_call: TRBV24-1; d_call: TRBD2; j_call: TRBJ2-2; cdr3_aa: CATSDLCGRGHGELFF; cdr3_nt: TGTGCCACCAGTGATTTGTGCGGGAGAGGTCACGGGGAGCTGTTTTTT
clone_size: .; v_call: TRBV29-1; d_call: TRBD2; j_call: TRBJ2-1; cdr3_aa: CSAAGKAGSGNEQFF; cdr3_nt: TGCAGCGCCGCAGGAAAAGCGGGATCGGGCAATGAGCAGTTCTTC
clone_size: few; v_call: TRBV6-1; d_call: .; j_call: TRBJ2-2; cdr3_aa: CASSVTPGREELFF; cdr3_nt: TGTGCCAGCAGTGTCACCCCGGGGCGGGAGGAGCTGTTTTTT
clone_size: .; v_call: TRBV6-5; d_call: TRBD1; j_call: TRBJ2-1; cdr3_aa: CASSYAGTGFYNEQFF; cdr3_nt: TGTGCCAGCAGTTACGCAGGGACAGGGTTCTACAATGAGCAGTTCTTC
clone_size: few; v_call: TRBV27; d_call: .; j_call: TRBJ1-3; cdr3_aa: CASRAGQSSGNTIYF; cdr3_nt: TGTGCCAGCCGGGCTGGACAGTCCTCTGGAAACACCATATATTTT
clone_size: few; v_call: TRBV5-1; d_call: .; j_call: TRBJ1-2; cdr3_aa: CASSPGWLHYGYTF; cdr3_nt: TGCGCCAGCAGCCCCGGGTGGCTTCACTATGGCTACACCTTC
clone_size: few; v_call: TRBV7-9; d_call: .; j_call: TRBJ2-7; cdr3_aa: CANSPDYPYEQYF; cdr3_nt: TGTGCCAACAGCCCCGACTATCCTTACGAGCAGTACTTC
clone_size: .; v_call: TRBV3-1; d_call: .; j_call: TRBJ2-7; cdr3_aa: CASSQGGGISYEQYF; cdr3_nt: TGTGCCAGCAGTCAGGGAGGGGGGATCTCCTACGAGCAGTACTTC
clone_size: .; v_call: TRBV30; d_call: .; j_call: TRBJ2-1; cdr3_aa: CAWSRENEQFF; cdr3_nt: TGTGCCTGGAGTAGGGAGAATGAGCAGTTCTTC
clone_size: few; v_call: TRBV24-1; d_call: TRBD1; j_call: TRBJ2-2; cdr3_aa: CATSGIQGGGELFF; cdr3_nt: TGTGCCACCAGTGGAATACAGGGGGGCGGGGAGCTGTTTTTT
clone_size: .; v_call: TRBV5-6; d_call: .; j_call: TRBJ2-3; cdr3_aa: CASSWSWDTQYF; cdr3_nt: TGTGCCAGCAGCTGGAGTTGGGATACGCAGTATTTT
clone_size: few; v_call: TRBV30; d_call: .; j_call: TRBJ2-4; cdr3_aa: CAWSSGAYIQYF; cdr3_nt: TGTGCCTGGAGCTCAGGGGCGTACATTCAGTACTTC
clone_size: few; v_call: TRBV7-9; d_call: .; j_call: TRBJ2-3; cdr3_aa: CATYRLGKTDTQYF; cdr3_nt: TGTGCCACCTACAGACTAGGAAAAACAGATACGCAGTATTTT
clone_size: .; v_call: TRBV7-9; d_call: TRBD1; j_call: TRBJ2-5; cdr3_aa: CASSVRDRGRRETQYF; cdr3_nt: TGTGCCAGCAGCGTCCGGGACAGGGGGCGCAGAGAGACCCAGTACTTC
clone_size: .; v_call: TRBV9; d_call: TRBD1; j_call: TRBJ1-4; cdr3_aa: CASSVGGQGNEKLFF; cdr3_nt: TGTGCCAGCAGCGTAGGGGGACAGGGAAATGAAAAACTGTTTTTT
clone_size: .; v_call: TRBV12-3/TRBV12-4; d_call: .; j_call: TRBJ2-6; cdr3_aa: CASIKIHLQGSGANVLTF; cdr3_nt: TGTGCCAGCATCAAGATACACTTACAGGGTAGTGGGGCCAACGTCCTGACTTTC
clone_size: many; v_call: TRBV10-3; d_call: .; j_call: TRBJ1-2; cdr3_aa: CAIKAGAANYGYTF; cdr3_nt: TGTGCCATCAAAGCGGGGGCAGCTAACTATGGCTACACCTTC
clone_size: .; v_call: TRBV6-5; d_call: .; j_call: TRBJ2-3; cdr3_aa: CASSPTRRADTQYF; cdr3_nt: TGTGCCAGCAGCCCGACTAGGAGGGCAGATACGCAGTATTTT
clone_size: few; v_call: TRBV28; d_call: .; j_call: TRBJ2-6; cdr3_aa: CASSLSAGAASGANVLTF; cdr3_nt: TGTGCCAGCAGTTTAAGCGCAGGGGCCGCCTCTGGGGCCAACGTCCTGACTTTC
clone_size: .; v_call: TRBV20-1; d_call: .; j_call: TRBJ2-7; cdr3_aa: CSASSFEWEQYF; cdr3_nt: TGCAGTGCTAGTAGCTTCGAGTGGGAGCAGTACTTC
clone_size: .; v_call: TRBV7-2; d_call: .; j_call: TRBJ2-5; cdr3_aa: CASGQWSGETQYF; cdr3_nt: TGTGCCAGTGGGCAGTGGAGCGGAGAGACCCAGTACTTC
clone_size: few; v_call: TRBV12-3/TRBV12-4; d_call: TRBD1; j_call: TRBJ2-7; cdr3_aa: CASSGQASYEQYF; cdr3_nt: TGTGCCAGCTCGGGACAGGCCTCCTACGAGCAGTACTTC
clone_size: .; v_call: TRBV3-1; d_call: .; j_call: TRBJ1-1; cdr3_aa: CASSSGGLNTEAFF; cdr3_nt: TGTGCCAGCAGCTCCGGTGGGCTGAACACTGAAGCTTTCTTT
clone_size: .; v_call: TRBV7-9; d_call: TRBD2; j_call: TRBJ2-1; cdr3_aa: CASTLAGPGGEQFF; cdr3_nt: TGTGCCAGCACCCTAGCGGGCCCTGGCGGTGAGCAGTTCTTC
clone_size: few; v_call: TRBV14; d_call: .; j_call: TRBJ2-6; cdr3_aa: CASTPGGGIAGANVLTF; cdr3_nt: TGTGCCAGCACCCCCGGGGGCGGGATCGCTGGGGCCAACGTCCTGACTTTC
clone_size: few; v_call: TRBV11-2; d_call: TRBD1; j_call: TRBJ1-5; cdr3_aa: CASSLFYVPGQAGVVQPQHF; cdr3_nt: TGTGCCAGCAGCTTATTCTACGTCCCGGGACAGGCTGGTGTGGTTCAGCCCCAGCATTTT